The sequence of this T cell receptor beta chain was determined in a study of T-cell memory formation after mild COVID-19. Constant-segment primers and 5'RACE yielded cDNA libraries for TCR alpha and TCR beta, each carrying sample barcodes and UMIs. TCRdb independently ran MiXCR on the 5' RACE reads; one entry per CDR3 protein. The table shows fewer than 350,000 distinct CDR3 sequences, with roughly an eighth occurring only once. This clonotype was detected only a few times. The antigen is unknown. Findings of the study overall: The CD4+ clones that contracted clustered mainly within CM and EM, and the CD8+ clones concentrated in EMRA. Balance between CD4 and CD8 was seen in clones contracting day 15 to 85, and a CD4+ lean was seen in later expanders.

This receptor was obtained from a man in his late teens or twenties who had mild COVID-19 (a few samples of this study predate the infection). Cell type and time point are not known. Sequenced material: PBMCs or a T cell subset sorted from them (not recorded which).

DNA for the CDR3: TGTGCCAGCAGTTATTCGGGCCACTACAATGAGCAGTTCTTC. It specifies CASSYSGHYNEQFF. The rearrangement uses TRBV6-5 and TRBJ2-1; D is uncertain. Germline V lookup: CDR1 MNHEY, CDR2 SVGAGI. The CDR3 consists of 14 residues. V lost 3 bases to trimming and J lost 3 bases, with 9 bases between them.